A selection of T cell receptor beta chains follows, all from one sample in a study of OX40 agonist ivuxolimab in advanced cancers. Clones were sequenced by immunoSEQ multiplex PCR, and TCRdb holds only the in-frame ones, with some missing. The data contain about 91,000 clones, 80% to 90% of them seen just once; the ten biggest clones take up approximately 1.2%. This material consisted of CD4+ or CD8+ T cells sorted from blood, taken in a trial of the OX40 agonist ivuxolimab. These receptors were obtained from an adult with an advanced solid tumor such as melanoma, head and neck, liver or kidney cancer. Both conserved end residues are part of each CDR3. Fields, in order: V gene, J gene, clone size, D gene, CDR3 protein, CDR3 DNA. The D gene is left open where the match is weak. Size is omitted from some rows. Given values are once, few, many or a class for expanded clones.

V: TRBV6-5
J: TRBJ1-2
size: -
D: -
CDR3: CASGRGSNYGYTF
DNA: TGTGCCAGCGGAAGGGGTTCTAACTATGGCTACACCTTC

V: TRBV30
J: TRBJ1-5
size: -
D: -
CDR3: CAWSEGWFNSRFINQPQHF
DNA: TGTGCCTGGAGTGAAGGATGGTTTAATTCGAGATTCATCAATCAGCCCCAGCATTTT

V: TRBV19
J: TRBJ1-4
size: -
D: -
CDR3: CAPMEKVGEKLFF
DNA: TGTGCCCCCATGGAGAAGGTGGGCGAAAAACTGTTTTTT

V: TRBV28
J: TRBJ1-1
size: few
D: -
CDR3: CASARRVNTEAFF
DNA: TGTGCCAGCGCCCGTAGGGTTAACACTGAAGCTTTCTTT

V: TRBV9
J: TRBJ2-6
size: -
D: -
CDR3: CASSPGLYSGANVLTF
DNA: TGTGCCAGCAGCCCCGGGTTGTACTCTGGGGCCAACGTCCTGACTTTC

V: TRBV4-2
J: TRBJ1-1
size: -
D: -
CDR3: CASSTRPTGANTEAFF
DNA: TGTGCCAGCAGCACGCGGCCGACAGGCGCGAACACTGAAGCTTTCTTT

V: TRBV7-2
J: TRBJ2-1
size: -
D: -
CDR3: CASSLAGGEYNEQFF
DNA: TGTGCCAGCAGCTTAGCTGGCGGGGAATACAATGAGCAGTTCTTC

V: TRBV28
J: TRBJ1-3
size: -
D: -
CDR3: CASSSGPLQTSLYF
DNA: TGTGCCAGCAGTTCCGGGCCACTACAAACAAGCTTATATTTT

V: TRBV5-1
J: TRBJ1-4
size: once
D: -
CDR3: CASSLRASQNEKLFF
DNA: TGCGCCAGCAGCCTAAGGGCTAGTCAAAATGAAAAACTGTTTTTT

V: TRBV2
J: TRBJ2-4
size: -
D: -
CDR3: CASSEKNIQYF
DNA: TGTGCCAGCAGTGAGAAAAACATTCAGTACTTC

V: TRBV5-4
J: TRBJ1-4
size: -
D: TRBD1
CDR3: CASSLRTGTDEKLFF
DNA: TGTGCCAGCAGCTTAAGGACAGGGACGGATGAAAAACTGTTTTTT

V: TRBV5-5
J: TRBJ2-3
size: -
D: -
CDR3: CASSLKAGVSTDTQYF
DNA: TGTGCCAGCAGCTTGAAGGCAGGGGTTAGCACAGATACGCAGTATTTT

V: TRBV7-2
J: TRBJ2-5
size: -
D: TRBD2
CDR3: CASSLVEGGETQYF
DNA: TGTGCCAGCAGCTTAGTTGAGGGAGGGGAGACCCAGTACTTC

V: TRBV7-2
J: TRBJ2-3
size: -
D: -
CDR3: CASSSGPSTSTDTQYF
DNA: TGTGCCAGCAGCTCCGGGCCGAGTACTAGCACAGATACGCAGTATTTT

V: TRBV7-9
J: TRBJ2-2
size: -
D: -
CDR3: CASSLAGRLNTGELFF
DNA: TGTGCCAGCAGCTTAGCGGGCAGGCTGAACACCGGGGAGCTGTTTTTT

V: TRBV9
J: TRBJ2-3
size: -
D: -
CDR3: CASSPPGNTQYF
DNA: TGTGCCAGCAGCCCTCCTGGTAATACGCAGTATTTT

V: TRBV18
J: TRBJ1-2
size: once
D: TRBD1
CDR3: CASSRLQGEAGYTF
DNA: TGTGCCAGCTCACGCTTACAGGGGGAGGCTGGCTACACCTTC

V: TRBV19
J: TRBJ1-6
size: -
D: -
CDR3: CATSRGFNSPLHF
DNA: TGTGCCACCTCACGGGGGTTTAATTCACCCCTCCACTTT

V: TRBV11-2
J: TRBJ2-3
size: -
D: -
CDR3: CASSHSGGTDTQYF
DNA: TGTGCCAGCAGCCACTCGGGAGGCACAGATACGCAGTATTTT

V: TRBV7-2
J: TRBJ1-4
size: -
D: -
CDR3: CASSLEPTAVRVF
DNA: TGTGCCAGCAGCTTAGAACCCACGGCTGTGAGGGTTTTT

V: TRBV28
J: TRBJ1-2
size: -
D: -
CDR3: CASNTADYGYTF
DNA: TGTGCCAGCAATACAGCCGACTATGGCTACACCTTC

V: TRBV10-2
J: TRBJ2-3
size: -
D: TRBD2
CDR3: CASAGGGANTDTQYF
DNA: TGCGCCAGCGCGGGGGGGGGCGCGAACACAGATACGCAGTATTTT

V: TRBV6-6
J: TRBJ1-3
size: -
D: -
CDR3: CASRSGISSGNTIYF
DNA: TGTGCCAGCAGGTCGGGGATAAGCTCTGGAAACACCATATATTTT

V: TRBV2
J: TRBJ2-2
size: -
D: TRBD1
CDR3: CASTGDRVTGELFF
DNA: TGTGCCAGCACAGGGGACAGGGTCACCGGGGAGCTGTTTTTT

V: TRBV7-2
J: TRBJ2-3
size: -
D: TRBD1
CDR3: CASSLGGTGGRDQYF
DNA: TGTGCCAGCAGCTTAGGTGGTACAGGGGGCCGCGATCAGTATTTT

V: TRBV5-1
J: TRBJ2-7
size: -
D: TRBD2
CDR3: CASSFGGGASYEQYF
DNA: TGCGCCAGCAGCTTTGGCGGGGGGGCCTCCTACGAGCAGTACTTC

V: TRBV29-1
J: TRBJ1-1
size: -
D: -
CDR3: CSVTQYTEAFF
DNA: TGCAGCGTTACACAGTATACTGAAGCTTTCTTT

V: TRBV5-4
J: TRBJ2-3
size: -
D: -
CDR3: CASSLDWSADTQYF
DNA: TGTGCCAGCAGCTTGGACTGGAGCGCAGATACGCAGTATTTT

V: TRBV10-3
J: TRBJ2-2
size: once
D: -
CDR3: CAIRSRAFGELFF
DNA: TGTGCCATCAGGTCCAGGGCATTCGGGGAGCTGTTTTTT

V: TRBV10-3
J: TRBJ2-4
size: -
D: -
CDR3: CAISGGGAMAKNIQYF
DNA: TGTGCCATCAGTGGTGGTGGGGCTATGGCCAAAAACATTCAGTACTTC

V: TRBV5-4
J: TRBJ2-1
size: -
D: -
CDR3: CASSPDRFGGDEQFF
DNA: TGTGCCAGCAGCCCCGACAGGTTCGGCGGCGATGAGCAGTTCTTC

V: TRBV28
J: TRBJ1-2
size: -
D: -
CDR3: CASSLTLFGYTF
DNA: TGTGCCAGCAGTTTAACCCTCTTTGGCTACACCTTC

V: TRBV28
J: TRBJ1-5
size: -
D: -
CDR3: CASSFVGAVNQPQHF
DNA: TGTGCCAGCAGTTTTGTGGGGGCGGTCAATCAGCCCCAGCATTTT

V: TRBV19
J: TRBJ1-3
size: -
D: -
CDR3: CASSPWTEPGNTIYF
DNA: TGTGCCAGTAGTCCCTGGACAGAGCCTGGAAACACCATATATTTT

V: TRBV4-1
J: TRBJ1-5
size: -
D: -
CDR3: CASSQVEVGRNQPQHF
DNA: TGCGCCAGCAGCCAAGTGGAGGTCGGCCGCAATCAGCCCCAGCATTTT

V: TRBV7-9
J: TRBJ1-6
size: -
D: TRBD1
CDR3: CASSLEGANSPLHF
DNA: TGTGCCAGCAGCTTAGAGGGGGCAAATTCACCCCTCCACTTT

V: TRBV28
J: TRBJ2-7
size: -
D: TRBD1
CDR3: CASSGQGPLSYEQYF
DNA: TGTGCCAGCAGTGGACAGGGTCCACTATCCTACGAGCAGTACTTC

V: TRBV7-8
J: TRBJ1-6
size: -
D: -
CDR3: CASSLVYRDNSPLHF
DNA: TGTGCCAGCAGCTTAGTATACAGAGATAATTCACCCCTCCACTTT

V: TRBV2
J: TRBJ2-5
size: -
D: -
CDR3: CASRTRETQYF
DNA: TGTGCCAGCAGGACCCGAGAGACCCAGTACTTC

V: TRBV7-9
J: TRBJ1-2
size: once
D: -
CDR3: CASSLGGTYGYTF
DNA: TGTGCCAGCAGCTTAGGTGGCACCTATGGCTACACCTTC

V: TRBV4-3
J: TRBJ1-3
size: -
D: -
CDR3: CASSLGQGGDTIYF
DNA: TGCGCCAGCAGCCTAGGGCAGGGTGGGGACACCATATATTTT

V: TRBV2
J: TRBJ1-5
size: -
D: -
CDR3: CASKEYSNQPQHF
DNA: TGTGCCAGCAAGGAATATAGCAATCAGCCCCAGCATTTT

V: TRBV18
J: TRBJ1-4
size: -
D: -
CDR3: CASSPRTGTNEKLFF
DNA: TGTGCCAGCTCACCACGTACAGGAACTAATGAAAAACTGTTTTTT

V: TRBV28
J: TRBJ1-1
size: -
D: TRBD1
CDR3: CASSLEGTGRLNTEAFF
DNA: TGTGCCAGCAGTTTAGAGGGGACAGGCAGACTTAACACTGAAGCTTTCTTT

V: TRBV28
J: TRBJ1-5
size: -
D: TRBD1
CDR3: CASTTRDRGYQPQHF
DNA: TGTGCCAGCACCACCCGGGACAGGGGGTATCAGCCCCAGCATTTT

V: TRBV5-1
J: TRBJ2-2
size: -
D: -
CDR3: CASSTGAQINTGELFF
DNA: TGCGCCAGCAGCACGGGGGCCCAAATTAACACCGGGGAGCTGTTTTTT

V: TRBV15
J: TRBJ2-5
size: -
D: TRBD2
CDR3: CATSRSRASGGQETQYF
DNA: TGTGCCACCAGCAGATCCCGGGCTAGCGGGGGTCAAGAGACCCAGTACTTC

V: TRBV7-2
J: TRBJ2-7
size: once
D: -
CDR3: CASSLGNIGYEQYF
DNA: TGTGCCAGCAGCTTAGGAAACATCGGCTACGAGCAGTACTTC

V: TRBV7-9
J: TRBJ1-1
size: -
D: -
CDR3: CASSRDTEAFF
DNA: TGTGCCAGCAGCCGCGACACTGAAGCTTTCTTT

V: TRBV7-3
J: TRBJ1-2
size: -
D: TRBD1
CDR3: CASSFTGAAPSGYTF
DNA: TGTGCCAGCAGCTTCACAGGGGCCGCACCCAGTGGCTACACCTTC

V: TRBV19
J: TRBJ2-1
size: -
D: TRBD2
CDR3: CASSVVTSGGANEQFF
DNA: TGTGCCAGTAGTGTGGTTACTAGCGGGGGGGCCAATGAGCAGTTCTTC